This T cell receptor beta chain was found in a study of brain metastases from non-small cell lung cancer. This clone came up a few times. Its antigen is not known. V trimming: 4 bases; J trimming: 4 bases; junction bases outside the gene matches: 8. Germline CDR1 is SGHTA and CDR2 is FQGNSA. There are 15 residues in the CDR3. Profiling relied on immunoSEQ multiplex PCR, and the TCRdb table lists in-frame clones only, not all of them. The profile shows roughly 4,600 clones, about 86% of them singletons. Study results and limitations: Expanded T-cell clones appeared in 64% of brain metastases over primaries. Paired brain metastases and primary tumors largely shared TCR repertoires. T-cell infiltration was lower in brain metastases than primaries (P < 0.001).

This receptor was obtained from a donor at least 40 years old with non-small cell lung cancer. The V call is TRBV7-2, the J call TRBJ2-7; 9 positions agree with TRBD1. Sequenced input: primary lung tumor tissue. The CDR3 DNA reads as TGTGCCAGCAGCTCGGGACAGGGTAACGTTTACGAGCAGTACGTC. This sequence encodes CASSSGQGNVYEQYV.